This T cell receptor (beta chain) was sequenced in a study of control samples from healthy donors and cancer patients. Profiled with immunoSEQ multiplex PCR; TCRdb holds only in-frame clones, not every one. The sample gives approximately 130,000 clones, roughly 87% of which show up once; 7% to 10% is in the top ten. The CDR3 length is 16 residues. V lost 4 bases and J lost 4; bases outside the gene matches: 11. The germline CDR1 and CDR2 sequences are MNHEY and SVGAGI. This chain links TRBV6-5 with TRBJ1-2, with 8 bases lining up with TRBD1. The TCR was taken from a man in his forties in good health. Specimen: blood. CDR3 region: CASSFLNQGASYGYTF. As DNA, the CDR3 is TGTGCCAGCAGTTTCCTGAATCAGGGGGCCAGCTATGGCTACACCTTC.